This T cell receptor beta chain was retrieved from a study of sequential checkpoint blockade in melanoma. Study summary: Randomization was 1:1 between first-line nivolumab→ipilimumab and ipilimumab→nivolumab. Maintenance nivolumab came after either treatment sequence.

The CDR3 spans 14 residues. Germline V CDR1 and CDR2: MNHEY, SMNVEV (reference sequence). Trimming took 5 bases from V and 3 from J; bases not matched to a gene: 4. Sequenced by immunoSEQ multiplex PCR; TCRdb stores in-frame clones only, minus some. The table records approximately 26,000 clones, about 77% of them present only once. The treatment was: randomized to nivolumab then ipilimumab (arm A) or the reverse (arm B). Sorted cells were live CD3+CD8+, lacking CD19 and CD56, from PBMCs. The sequenced sample was CD8+ T cells sorted from blood (inferred from file names), obtained from a patient given nivolumab and ipilimumab in sequence. V usage is TRBV27 and J usage is TRBJ2-7, with TRBD1 matching 10 bases. The TCR comes from a human donor with melanoma. The DNA for the CDR3 is TGTGCCAGCAGTCCATGGACAGGGGGCTACGAGCAGTACTTC. This gives the protein CASSPWTGGYEQYF.